The rows below give T cell receptor beta chains drawn from one sample of a study of T-cell reconstitution after alpha-beta-depleted transplantation in children. TCRdb itself ran the PCR reads through MiXCR, one entry per CDR3 protein. The sample contains 120,000 to 150,000 distinct CDR3 sequences, 8.5% to 10% of which appear only once. This material consisted of PBMCs, mostly from graft donor cells, taken 180 days after TCRalphabeta/CD19-depleted stem cell transplant. These receptor sequences come from a female patient aged 2-10 years who had a stem cell transplant for congenital amegakaryocytic thrombocytopenia, so the T cells may come from the graft donor. CDR3s include the opening cysteine and the closing phenylalanine or tryptophan. Fields, in order: D gene, clone size, J gene, V gene, CDR3 protein, CDR3 DNA. A D gene is named only where the DNA matches it firmly. Size is omitted from some rows. Given values are once, few, many or a class for expanded clones.

>NA|many|TRBJ1-1|TRBV20-1
CSASPPGQGTEAFF
TGCAGTGCTAGCCCACCGGGCCAAGGCACTGAAGCTTTCTTT
>TRBD1|few|TRBJ2-5|TRBV7-9
CASSPMPGQGEETQYF
TGTGCCAGCAGCCCCATGCCGGGACAGGGCGAAGAGACCCAGTACTTC
>NA|many|TRBJ2-3|TRBV28
CASSSRRVSTDTQYF
TGTGCCAGCAGTTCGCGCAGGGTTAGCACAGATACGCAGTATTTT
>TRBD2|few|TRBJ2-1|TRBV4-2
CASSQLAGGYNEQFF
TGTGCCAGCAGCCAACTAGCGGGGGGATACAATGAGCAGTTCTTC
>TRBD2|NA|TRBJ2-1|TRBV4-1
CASSHPSGSSSYNEQFF
TGCGCCAGCAGCCATCCTAGCGGGTCGAGCTCCTACAATGAGCAGTTCTTC
>TRBD1|many|TRBJ1-1|TRBV6-1
CASSKTGGRMNTEAFF
TGTGCCAGCAGCAAGACAGGGGGAAGAATGAACACTGAAGCTTTCTTT
>NA|many|TRBJ1-5|TRBV12-3/TRBV12-4
CASSLGGLPPQHF
TGTGCCAGCAGTTTGGGGGGTCTTCCGCCCCAGCATTTT
>NA|NA|TRBJ1-2|TRBV13
CASSLALGAGGYTF
TGTGCCAGCAGCTTAGCGTTGGGGGCCGGTGGCTACACCTTC
>TRBD2|many|TRBJ2-2|TRBV27
CASSVTYASGRAAGELFF
TGTGCCAGCAGTGTTACCTACGCTAGCGGGAGGGCCGCCGGGGAGCTGTTTTTT
>TRBD1|many|TRBJ1-4|TRBV5-1
CASSRGQGHEKLFF
TGCGCCAGCAGCAGGGGACAGGGGCATGAAAAACTGTTTTTT
>NA|NA|TRBJ1-3|TRBV12-3/TRBV12-4
CASSPTGNSGNTIYF
TGTGCCAGCAGTCCAACGGGGAACTCTGGAAACACCATATATTTT
>NA|NA|TRBJ1-2|TRBV12-3/TRBV12-4
CASSFRQGFHGYTF
TGTGCCAGCAGTTTTCGGCAGGGCTTCCATGGCTACACCTTC
>NA|many|TRBJ2-3|TRBV7-9
CASSPPVGRADTQYF
TGTGCCAGCAGCCCACCAGTAGGGCGCGCGGATACGCAGTATTTT
>NA|many|TRBJ2-7|TRBV20-1
CSASRDASSYEQYF
TGCAGTGCATCGAGGGACGCTAGCTCCTACGAGCAGTACTTC
>TRBD1|many|TRBJ1-5|TRBV20-1
CSARPGYSRGVGQPQHF
TGCAGTGCTAGACCGGGGTATAGCAGGGGGGTTGGTCAGCCCCAGCATTTT
>TRBD1|NA|TRBJ1-6|TRBV28
CASSWTGANNSPLHF
TGTGCCAGCAGTTGGACAGGGGCGAATAATTCACCCCTCCACTTT
>NA|many|TRBJ1-1|TRBV7-9
CASSLASQPHTEAFF
TGTGCCAGCAGCTTAGCGAGCCAACCCCACACTGAAGCTTTCTTT
>NA|many|TRBJ1-6|TRBV5-1
CASSQSYFQGNNSPLHF
TGCGCCAGCAGCCAAAGCTATTTTCAAGGGAATAATTCACCCCTCCACTTT
>TRBD2|many|TRBJ2-1|TRBV15
CATSSRTSGSYEQFF
TGTGCCACCAGCAGTCGGACTAGCGGGAGCTATGAGCAGTTCTTC
>TRBD1|many|TRBJ1-2|TRBV12-3/TRBV12-4
CASRDRGGNYGYTF
TGTGCCAGCAGAGACAGGGGAGGGAACTATGGCTACACCTTC
>NA|few|TRBJ2-7|TRBV14
CASSARLGSSYEQYF
TGTGCCAGCAGCGCGCGCCTTGGCAGCTCCTACGAGCAGTACTTC
>NA|few|TRBJ2-7|TRBV20-1
CSASRGSYEQYF
TGCAGTGCGAGCAGGGGCTCCTACGAGCAGTACTTC
>TRBD2|few|TRBJ2-3|TRBV6-1
CASDFSGGVGDTQYF
TGTGCCAGCGACTTTAGCGGGGGGGTTGGAGATACGCAGTATTTT
>NA|many|TRBJ2-3|TRBV20-1
CSANSRRASTDTQYF
TGCAGTGCTAATAGTAGAAGAGCTAGCACAGATACGCAGTATTTT
>TRBD1|many|TRBJ2-1|TRBV20-1
CSAWDRVYNEQFF
TGCAGTGCCTGGGACAGGGTCTACAATGAGCAGTTCTTC
>NA|many|TRBJ1-1|TRBV7-2
CASSFSWDTEAFF
TGTGCCAGCAGCTTTTCCTGGGACACTGAAGCTTTCTTT
>TRBD2|many|TRBJ2-3|TRBV20-1
CSARTSGRVSF
TGCAGTGCTAGGACTAGCGGGAGGGTCTCGTTT
>NA|many|TRBJ1-2|TRBV2
CASSEGRDGYTF
TGTGCCAGCAGTGAAGGAAGGGATGGCTACACCTTC
>NA|NA|TRBJ2-1|TRBV13
CASSPRSVANNRCNEQFF
TGTGCCAGCAGCCCTAGGAGCGTGGCGAACAATCGGTGCAATGAGCAGTTCTTC
>TRBD2|many|TRBJ2-1|TRBV10-3
CAISESGGRVRYNEQFF
TGTGCCATCAGTGAGTCTGGCGGGAGAGTACGCTACAATGAGCAGTTCTTC
>NA|many|TRBJ2-6|TRBV28
CACSGTILSGANVLTF
TGTGCCTGTTCAGGGACGATACTTTCTGGGGCCAACGTCCTGACTTTC
>TRBD1|few|TRBJ1-5|TRBV11-2
CASSLGQGTQHF
TGTGCCAGCAGCCTAGGACAGGGGACCCAGCATTTT
>NA|few|TRBJ1-4|TRBV20-1
CSAGVNRVDEKLFF
TGCAGTGCCGGCGTCAACAGGGTTGACGAAAAACTGTTTTTT
>NA|many|TRBJ2-3|TRBV27
CASSFLAARTDTQYF
TGTGCCAGCAGTTTCTTAGCGGCACGCACAGATACGCAGTATTTT
>NA|NA|TRBJ2-7|TRBV5-1
CASSAPGRYTYEQYF
TGCGCCAGCAGCGCTCCGGGCAGGTACACCTACGAGCAGTACTTC
>NA|many|TRBJ2-1|TRBV15
CATSKKREVVNEQFF
TGTGCCACCAGCAAGAAAAGGGAGGTGGTCAATGAGCAGTTCTTC
>TRBD2|NA|TRBJ2-3|TRBV6-2/TRBV6-3
CASSPLIGREDWRSTDTQYF
TGTGCCAGCAGTCCATTGATAGGGCGGGAGGATTGGAGGAGCACAGATACGCAGTATTTT
>NA|many|TRBJ2-5|TRBV10-3
CAISEARPSETQYF
TGTGCCATCAGTGAGGCTAGGCCCTCAGAGACCCAGTACTTC
>NA|many|TRBJ2-7|TRBV28
CASSSPTPPEQYF
TGTGCCAGCAGCTCCCCGACCCCTCCCGAGCAGTACTTC
>TRBD1|many|TRBJ2-5|TRBV7-7
CASSLLQGDQETQYF
TGTGCCAGCAGCTTATTACAGGGGGACCAAGAGACCCAGTACTTC
>TRBD1|many|TRBJ1-2|TRBV29-1
CSAGEGTGVHGYTF
TGCAGCGCGGGAGAAGGGACAGGGGTACATGGCTACACCTTC
>NA|many|TRBJ2-5|TRBV11-2
CASSLGVRETQYF
TGTGCCAGCAGCCTGGGAGTTCGAGAGACCCAGTACTTC
>NA|few|TRBJ1-2|TRBV3-1
CASSPLVPLTGYGYTF
TGTGCCAGCAGCCCCCTTGTTCCATTAACGGGGTATGGCTACACCTTC